A single sample gave rise to the 15 T cell receptor beta chains below, sequenced in a study of blood T cell repertoires in COVID-19. TCRdb's copy holds only in-frame clones and misses some; the assay was immunoSEQ multiplex PCR. The sample has under 80,000 clones; about 80% are singletons. Sequencing input: peripheral blood. These receptor sequences come from a human donor in a cohort sampled during active COVID-19.

This clone was counted a few times. The chain carries TRBV2 and TRBJ1-1, with 7 bases identical to TRBD1. Looked up from germline, CDR1 is SNHLY and CDR2 is FYNNEI. The CDR3 length is 17 residues. Unmatched junction bases numbered 17, after V lost 10 bases and J lost 0 bases. The DNA for the CDR3 is TGTGCCACTTGCCGGGAGGGGGCGAGAGGCATGAACACTGAAGCTTTCTTT. This encodes CATCREGARGMNTEAFF. The variable domain in full, with the rest retrieved from reference TRBV2 and TRBJ1-1, is EPEVTQTPSHQVTQMGQEVILRCVPISNHLYFYWYRQILGQKVEFLVSFYNNEISEKSEIFDDQFSVERPDGSNFTLKIRSTKLEDSAMYFCATCREGARGMNTEAFFGQGTRLTVV.

In its sample, this clone was seen once. The chain joins TRBV19 to TRBJ1-2, with D possibly matching TRBD1 (5 bases). The CDR3 spans 12 residues. Trimming shortened V by 3 bases and J by 8 bases, and 10 bases separated the two germline ends. Germline V lookup: CDR1 LNHDA, CDR2 SQIVND (reference sequence). CDR3 bases: TGTGCCAGTAGTATGGCAGGGCGAGGCTACACCTTC. Translation gives CASSMAGRGYTF.

This clone is a singleton in its sample. V gene TRBV2 combines with J gene TRBJ2-7; 9 bases map to TRBD2. CDR3 length: 17 amino acids. Trimming cost V 4 bases and J 0 bases; bases outside gene matches: 10. Germline V lookup: CDR1 SNHLY, CDR2 FYNNEI. This CDR3 reads CASSADRGLASSYEQYF. As DNA, the CDR3 is TGTGCCAGCAGTGCGGACAGAGGACTAGCGAGCTCCTACGAGCAGTACTTC.

The rearrangement uses TRBV5-1 and TRBJ2-2; D not resolved. With 0 bases removed from V and 7 bases from J, the gap between germline ends came to 16 bases. CDR3 length: 16 amino acids. Germline values: CDR1 SGHRS, CDR2 YFSETQ. The CDR3 DNA is TGCGCCAGCAGCTTGGCTGGTGGCAGAACTAACGGGGAGCTGTTTTTT. Amino acids: CASSLAGGRTNGELFF.

This sequence joins TRBV6-5 and TRBJ2-3; 7 bases map to TRBD2. This CDR3 has 15 amino acids. Germline V CDR1 and CDR2: MNHEY, SVGAGI. J gave up 6 bases and V 6 bases, and 12 bases lay outside the gene matches. CDR3 sequence: CASRSSRESHDTQYF. Written as DNA, the CDR3 is TGTGCCAGCAGGTCCTCGCGGGAGAGCCATGATACGCAGTATTTT.

The J gene is TRBJ1-4, the V gene TRBV5-1; no definite D call. Germline assignment: CDR1 SGHRS and CDR2 YFSETQ. V lost 1 base, J lost 4 bases, and 8 bases lay in between. There are 14 residues in the CDR3. The CDR3 bases are TGCGCCAGCAGCTTGTCGGCGGTTAATGAAAAACTGTTTTTT. Its translation is CASSLSAVNEKLFF.

J is TRBJ2-5 and V is TRBV29-1, with 9 bases identical to TRBD1. The CDR3 has 12 amino acids. V trimming: 7 bases; J trimming: 3 bases; junction bases outside the gene matches: 3. Germline-derived CDR1 and CDR2 are SQVTM and ANQGSEA. The CDR3 reads CSAGQGKETQYF. CDR3 coding DNA: TGCAGCGCCGGACAGGGGAAAGAGACCCAGTACTTC.

The CDR3 sequence: CAWSATSSDTPNTEAFF. The DNA of the CDR3 is TGTGCCTGGAGTGCAACCTCGTCCGACACCCCGAACACTGAAGCTTTCTTT. This sequence joins TRBV30 and TRBJ1-1; D gene unclear. Germline V CDR1 and CDR2: GTSNPN, SVGIG (reference sequence). The CDR3 length is 17 residues. The germline V and J ends were trimmed by 1 base and 1 base, with 19 bases remaining between them. Full variable domain (remainder filled in from reference TRBV30 and TRBJ1-1): SQTIHQWPATLVQPVGSPLSLECTVEGTSNPNLYWYRQAAGRGLQLLFYSVGIGQISSEVPQNLSASRPQDRQFILSSKKLLLSDSGFYLCAWSATSSDTPNTEAFFGQGTRLTVV.

V is TRBV7-2 and J is TRBJ1-5; D remains unclear. CDR1 is SGHTA and CDR2 is FQGNSA in the germline V gene. The CDR3 length is 15 residues. The germline V and J ends were trimmed by 5 bases and 3 bases, with 14 bases remaining between them. The CDR3 is CASSNSGLNNQPQHF. The CDR3 DNA reads as TGTGCCAGCAGCAACAGTGGGTTAAACAATCAGCCCCAGCATTTT. Full variable domain (missing parts from reference TRBV7-2 and TRBJ1-5): GAGVSQSPSNKVTEKGKDVELRCDPISGHTALYWYRQSLGQGLEFLIYFQGNSAPDKSGLPSDRFSAERTGGSVSTLTIQRTQQEDSAVYLCASSNSGLNNQPQHFGDGTRLSIL.

The chain combines TRBV3-1 (or the pseudogene TRBV3-2) with TRBJ1-3; D unclear. Germline V CDR1 and CDR2: LGHDT, YNNKEL (reference sequence). V lost 1 base, J lost 4 bases, and 5 bases lay in between. This CDR3 spans 13 amino acids. The CDR3 spells CASSQGLGNTIYF. CDR3 coding DNA: TGTGCCAGCAGCCAAGGGCTGGGAAACACCATATATTTT.

V and J are TRBV20-1 and TRBJ2-1, with D tentatively TRBD2 (6 bases). The CDR3 is 11 residues long. CDR1 and CDR2 (germline): DFQATT, SNEGSKA (reference sequence). V was clipped by 0 bases and J by 15 bases, with 12 bases between them. CDR3 region: CSARDAGLWFF. Written as DNA, the CDR3 is TGCAGTGCTAGAGATGCGGGGTTGTGGTTCTTC.

This clone was found once. The CDR3 sequence is CASSHNWGPGDAYGYTF. CDR3 coding DNA: TGTGCCAGCAGCCATAATTGGGGGCCAGGAGATGCCTATGGCTACACCTTC. J is TRBJ1-2 and V is TRBV3-1 (or the pseudogene TRBV3-2); D perhaps matches TRBD1 (6 bases). This CDR3 region has 17 residues. With 3 bases removed from V and 4 bases from J, the gap between germline ends came to 21 bases. The V gene's germline CDR1 is LGHDT and CDR2 YNNKEL (reference sequence).

The chain carries TRBV25-1 and TRBJ2-1; 7 nucleotides agree with TRBD2. The CDR3 totals 15 residues. J lost 4 bases, V lost 5 bases, and 8 bases had no gene match. Germline CDR1 is MGHDK and CDR2 is SYGVNS. CDR3 protein: CASSIAGKRYNEQFF. DNA for the CDR3: TGTGCCAGCAGTATAGCGGGTAAAAGGTACAATGAGCAGTTCTTC.

This clone was seen more than once but under ten times. The rearrangement links TRBV5-1 to TRBJ1-6, with 7 bases identical to TRBD1. Per germline, CDR1 SGHRS and CDR2 YFSETQ. Trimming at V came to 0 bases and at J to 11 bases, leaving 8 bases not matched to a gene. The CDR3 is made up of 15 amino acids. The CDR3 spells CASSLDKGQLTPLHF. The CDR3 DNA reads as TGCGCCAGCAGCTTGGATAAGGGACAGCTTACACCCCTCCACTTT.

V is TRBV19 and J is TRBJ2-2; 8 positions agree with TRBD1. V shed 6 bases, J shed 7 bases, and the junction held 7 bases outside the gene matches. The CDR3 runs 14 residues. Looked up from germline, CDR1 is LNHDA and CDR2 is SQIVND (reference sequence). The CDR3 bases are TGTGCCAGTAGAGGACAGGGTCGGAGCGGGGAGCTGTTTTTT. Protein product: CASRGQGRSGELFF.